Here is one T cell receptor beta chain with its context. Recruited during active infection, patients (from Seattle) were subsequently followed longitudinally. This record belongs to a study of blood T cell repertoires in COVID-19. Study details: There were acute and convalescent COVID-19 samples, and they came from the United States, Italy and Spain. Nucleic acid was either cDNA or gDNA, and it came from T cells, B-cell-depleted T cells, or PBMCs.

Germline V lookup: CDR1 SQVTM, CDR2 ANQGSEA. The CDR3 runs to 17 residues. Trimming took 4 bases from V and 4 from J; bases not matched to a gene: 17. Methods used by the authors: Reference gene primer amplification yielded estimated nucleated cell counts. TCRdb's table, derived via immunoSEQ multiplex PCR, lists solely in-frame clones and lacks some. V and J calls and clone size are as listed in that table; D and trimming were resolved from the DNA. This sample carries 150,000 to 160,000 clones, over 75% of them seen once, and the ten largest clones take 0.63%. V usage is TRBV29-1 and J usage is TRBJ1-1; 8 bases map to TRBD1. Sequencing was carried out using peripheral blood. This TCR was recovered from a man in his sixties with COVID-19, enrolled during active disease. Written as DNA, the CDR3 is TGCAGCGTTGCCCAACCCAAGGATAGACAGGGGAGCACTGAAGCTTTCTTT. It yields the protein CSVAQPKDRQGSTEAFF.